Listed below are T cell receptor beta chains from one sample, sequenced in a study of T cells after yellow fever vaccination. Using its own MiXCR run on the 5' RACE reads, TCRdb lists one record per CDR3 protein. The data show more than 55,000 distinct CDR3 sequences, with 6.5% to 8% seen just once and 35% to 45% held by the top ten. This material consisted of CD8+ T cells sorted from PBMCs, taken 15 days after the yellow fever booster vaccination. The receptors derive from a young man who received the YFV17D yellow fever vaccine. CDR3s include the opening cysteine and the closing phenylalanine or tryptophan. The order of the fields is CDR3 protein, CDR3 DNA, J gene, CDR3 length, V gene, clone size, D gene. A D gene is named only where the DNA matches it firmly. Size is omitted from some rows. Given values are once, few, many or a class for expanded clones.

CASSQPGQGETQYF | TGTGCCAGCTCACAACCCGGACAGGGGGAGACCCAGTACTTC | TRBJ2-5 | 14 | TRBV18 | many | TRBD1
CASSSLRTSTDTQYF | TGTGCCAGCAGCTCGCTACGTACTAGCACAGATACGCAGTATTTT | TRBJ2-3 | 15 | TRBV14 | many | -
CASSYRDRGNNEQFF | TGTGCCAGCAGCTACCGGGACAGGGGAAACAATGAGCAGTTCTTC | TRBJ2-1 | 15 | TRBV7-3 | many | TRBD1
CASSSLGGLAGGEQYF | TGTGCCAGCAGTTCCCTGGGGGGCCTAGCGGGAGGGGAGCAGTACTTC | TRBJ2-7 | 16 | TRBV28 | few | TRBD2
CASSQPWGVQETQYF | TGCGCCAGCAGCCAGCCGTGGGGGGTACAAGAGACCCAGTACTTC | TRBJ2-5 | 15 | TRBV4-1 | many | -
CASSYTRGGVYNEQFF | TGTGCCAGCAGTTACACGAGGGGGGGAGTCTACAATGAGCAGTTCTTC | TRBJ2-1 | 16 | TRBV6-5 | many | -
CASSSPRREGPDEQYF | TGTGCCAGCAGCTCCCCTAGAAGGGAGGGCCCGGACGAGCAGTACTTC | TRBJ2-7 | 16 | TRBV7-2 | many | TRBD2
CASSLRAGGRLNEQFF | TGTGCCAGCAGCTTACGGGCGGGAGGTCGACTCAATGAGCAGTTCTTC | TRBJ2-1 | 16 | TRBV7-8 | many | TRBD2
CSARDRQASTPAEQFF | TGCAGTGCTAGAGACCGGCAAGCGTCAACCCCCGCTGAGCAGTTCTTC | TRBJ2-1 | 16 | TRBV20-1 | many | -
CASSMEGRNEQYF | TGTGCCAGTAGTATGGAGGGGCGGAACGAGCAGTACTTC | TRBJ2-7 | 13 | TRBV19 | many | -
CASNTEGDGYTF | TGTGCCAGCAACACAGAAGGGGATGGCTACACCTTC | TRBJ1-2 | 12 | TRBV6-2/TRBV6-3 | few | -
CASSQDRGGLLF | TGCGCCAGCAGCCAAGATCGGGGCGGTCTTCTCTTC | TRBJ1-2 | 12 | TRBV4-3 | many | -
CASSLVVLGRDEQYF | TGTGCCAGCAGCCTAGTTGTTTTGGGGAGGGACGAGCAGTACTTC | TRBJ2-7 | 15 | TRBV7-2 | - | TRBD2
CASSDSGTSVLGTQYF | TGTGCCAGCAGCGACTCCGGGACTAGCGTACTAGGGACCCAGTACTTC | TRBJ2-5 | 16 | TRBV7-8 | many | TRBD2
CASSLSGGTTNYEQYF | TGTGCCAGCAGTTTATCAGGGGGGACTACGAATTACGAGCAGTACTTC | TRBJ2-7 | 16 | TRBV27 | few | -
CASSLSVNTEAFF | TGTGCCAGCAGCTTAAGTGTAAACACTGAAGCTTTCTTT | TRBJ1-1 | 13 | TRBV7-7 | few | -
CASSFRVNEQFF | TGTGCCAGCAGCTTCAGGGTAAATGAGCAGTTCTTC | TRBJ2-1 | 12 | TRBV7-2 | many | -
CASSSGTDSPLHF | TGTGCCAGCAGCTCAGGGACGGATTCACCCCTCCACTTT | TRBJ1-6 | 13 | TRBV7-6 | - | -
CASSLSLAYEQYF | TGTGCCAGCAGCTTAAGCCTAGCCTACGAGCAGTACTTC | TRBJ2-7 | 13 | TRBV7-2 | many | -
CASSPSGGDNEQFF | TGTGCCAGCTCACCCTCTGGCGGGGACAATGAGCAGTTCTTC | TRBJ2-1 | 14 | TRBV18 | many | -
CASSQIGADNEQFF | TGTGCCAGCAGCCAGATCGGGGCGGACAATGAGCAGTTCTTC | TRBJ2-1 | 14 | TRBV5-6 | many | -
CASSPPWIDSYNEQFF | TGTGCCAGCTCACCACCGTGGATCGACTCCTACAATGAGCAGTTCTTC | TRBJ2-1 | 16 | TRBV18 | few | -
CASSQFTGWLAGGRQMNTGELFF | TGCGCCAGCAGCCAATTTACTGGGTGGCTAGCGGGAGGAAGGCAGATGAACACCGGGGAGCTGTTTTTT | TRBJ2-2 | 23 | TRBV4-3 | many | TRBD2
CASSQESQGSRYTF | TGCGCCAGCAGCCAAGAATCCCAAGGCTCGCGTTACACCTTC | TRBJ1-2 | 14 | TRBV4-3 | many | -
CSVAGDTEAFF | TGCAGCGTCGCGGGAGACACTGAAGCTTTCTTT | TRBJ1-1 | 11 | TRBV29-1 | many | -
CATSTRQRGFGDEQFF | TGTGCCACCAGCACCCGGCAGAGGGGGTTTGGGGATGAGCAGTTCTTC | TRBJ2-1 | 16 | TRBV15 | many | -
CSVEDEGGKLFF | TGCAGCGTTGAAGATGAGGGGGGAAAACTGTTTTTT | TRBJ1-4 | 12 | TRBV29-1 | many | -
CASSLSWGGASYEQYF | TGTGCCAGCAGTTTATCGTGGGGGGGCGCGTCCTACGAGCAGTACTTC | TRBJ2-7 | 16 | TRBV27 | - | -